This T cell receptor beta chain comes out of a study of CD8 T cells in ankylosing spondylitis (dated by TCRdb to the late 2010s). Regarding the research as a whole: T cell receptor beta repertoires were profiled in healthy donors and ankylosing spondylitis patients so that disease-linked TCR variants could be found. The whole study cohort included 85 to 120 healthy donors and over 20 ankylosing spondylitis patients. Peripheral blood was sampled, and synovial fluid was additionally collected from ankylosing spondylitis patients.

Reading from cysteine to phenylalanine, the CDR3 counts 14 amino acids. Only the CDR3 DNA stays, 42 bases, in frame from base 1. Trimming costs V 3 bases and J 4 bases, and their ends lie 13 bases apart. Sequencer: Illumina HiSeq 2500. TCR beta libraries were prepared by quantitative 5'-RACE with molecular barcodes. Concerning the study's data processing: A new computational method based on a probabilistic model of VDJ rearrangement was used to identify disease-linked TCR variants. TCRdb trimmed public reads at Q25 via fastp, called clones via MiXCR and kept in-frame beta chains. Each CDR3 protein gets just one entry, which takes the most common genes and DNA from the rows behind it. The V and J calls reflect TCRdb's pipeline rather than the authors' work. In this sample the table shows fewer than 250,000 distinct CDR3 sequences, approximately 10% of which occur a single time. 2.5% to 3% of the sample lies in the top ten.

This clonotype was recorded at least ten times. The antigen it binds to is not known. No base quality information exists; no much larger clone differs at one position. Broad study findings and their caveats: Some motif variants were previously reported in synovial fluid and blood of reactive arthritis patients, suggesting common disease-initiation mechanisms. The disease-linked clones had a CD8+ phenotype and were found at relatively low frequencies in peripheral blood. Blood from ankylosing spondylitis patients appeared to be characterized by a TCR beta motif made up of several highly homologous amino acid variants. The disease-linked clones were reported as significantly enriched in matched synovial fluid samples from ankylosing spondylitis patients.

Sequenced input: blood, either unsorted or a sorted T cell fraction (not recorded which). The TCR was taken from a male donor with ankylosing spondylitis or in good health (not recorded which). The chain links TRBV12-3 or TRBV12-4 with TRBJ2-7; the D region may be TRBD1 or TRBD2, each matching 5 bases equally. The nucleotide sequence is TGTGCCAGCAGTTTCCCCCAGGGACGGTACGAGCAGTACTTC. Its translation reads: CASSFPQGRYEQYF.